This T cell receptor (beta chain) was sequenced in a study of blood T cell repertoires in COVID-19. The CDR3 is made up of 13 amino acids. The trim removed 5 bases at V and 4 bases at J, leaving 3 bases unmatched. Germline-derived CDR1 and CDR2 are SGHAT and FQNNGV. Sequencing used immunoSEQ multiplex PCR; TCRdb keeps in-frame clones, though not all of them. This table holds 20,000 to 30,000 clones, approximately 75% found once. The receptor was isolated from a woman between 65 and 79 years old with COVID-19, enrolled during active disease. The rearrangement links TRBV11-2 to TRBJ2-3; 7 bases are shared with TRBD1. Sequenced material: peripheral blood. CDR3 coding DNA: TGTGCCAGCAGCCGGACAGGCCCAGATACGCAGTATTTT. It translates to CASSRTGPDTQYF.